These 27 T cell receptor beta chains came from one sample sequenced in a study of blood T cell repertoires in COVID-19. TCRdb's table, derived via immunoSEQ multiplex PCR, lists solely in-frame clones and lacks some. Among about 140,000 clones listed, 88% were seen once. Sequencing was carried out using peripheral blood. These receptors originate from a woman between 55 and 75 years old with acute or convalescent COVID-19.

The gene calls are TRBV7-6 and TRBJ2-6; 10 bases map to TRBD2. The V gene's germline CDR1 is SGHVS and CDR2 FNYEAQ. The CDR3 has 20 amino acids. Germline trimming cut 7 bases from V and 0 bases from J; bases unmatched to any gene: 15. The CDR3 sequence is CASTSRGERGGSSGANVLTF. CDR3 bases: TGTGCCAGCACCTCTAGGGGAGAGCGGGGGGGATCCTCTGGGGCCAACGTCCTGACTTTC.

CDR3 loop: CASTSPGGVDGYTF. DNA of the CDR3: TGTGCCAGCACTTCGCCAGGGGGCGTCGATGGCTACACCTTC. The chain combines TRBV7-3 with TRBJ1-2, with 8 bases lining up with TRBD1. Germline assignment: CDR1 SGHTA and CDR2 FQGTGA. V gave up 7 bases and J gave up 6 bases; unmatched junction bases: 10. This CDR3 contains 14 residues.

This rearrangement joins TRBV6-2 or TRBV6-3 to TRBJ1-5; D is uncertain. The CDR3 runs to 11 residues. With 4 bases removed from V and 6 bases from J, the gap between germline ends came to 4 bases. The germline CDR1 and CDR2 sequences are MNHEY and SVGEGT. CDR3 amino acids: CASSSSQPQHF. The CDR3 nucleotides are TGTGCCAGCAGTTCCAGTCAGCCCCAGCATTTT.

The table lists this clone with a count of one. The chain recombines TRBV20-1 with TRBJ2-7; the D gene is possibly TRBD1 (6 bases). Trimming shortened V by 3 bases and J by 2 bases, and 11 bases separated the two germline ends. Germline V gene sequence: CDR1 DFQATT, CDR2 SNEGSKA (reference sequence). The CDR3 extends over 13 amino acids. Written as DNA, the CDR3 is TGCAGTGCTAGTGGTGACAGGACCTACGAGCAGTACTTC. It translates to CSASGDRTYEQYF.

V and J are TRBV6-5 and TRBJ2-1; 7 bases line up with TRBD2. V lost 4 bases and J lost 8; bases outside the gene matches: 8. This CDR3 has 14 residues. Germline V gives CDR1 MNHEY, CDR2 SVGAGI. DNA for the CDR3: TGTGCCAGCAGTTTCCTTCGACTAGCCCATGAGCAGTTCTTC. This sequence encodes CASSFLRLAHEQFF.

The CDR3 spells CASSLTRREGYEQYF. The DNA of the CDR3 is TGTGCCAGCAGTTTAACTCGCCGGGAGGGCTACGAGCAGTACTTC. This chain uses TRBV27 with TRBJ2-7, with 8 bases that match TRBD2. V trimming: 2 bases; J trimming: 3 bases; junction bases outside the gene matches: 6. The germline V gene encodes CDR1 MNHEY and CDR2 SMNVEV (reference sequence). The CDR3 runs 15 residues.

This chain connects TRBV28 to TRBJ1-6; D remains unclear. The CDR3 has 13 amino acids. Trimming shortened V by 6 bases and J by 7 bases, and 10 bases separated the two germline ends. Germline-derived CDR1 and CDR2 are MDHEN and SYDVKM. CDR3 sequence reads: CASSLPPNSPLHF. CDR3 nucleotides: TGTGCCAGCAGCCTACCCCCCAATTCACCCCTCCACTTT.

This clone was seen a few times. This chain uses TRBV5-6 with TRBJ2-3, with TRBD1 identical over 10 bases. CDR1 is SGHDT and CDR2 is YYEEEE in the germline V gene. The CDR3 is 15 residues long. The V gene end was trimmed by 4 bases and the J gene end by 1 base; junction bases not matched to a gene: 3. Written as DNA, the CDR3 is TGTGCCAGCAGCCTGGACAGGGGGGGCACAGATACGCAGTATTTT. This encodes CASSLDRGGTDTQYF. Based on the CDR3 plus reference TRBV5-6 and TRBJ2-3, the full variable domain is DAGVTQSPTHLIKTRGQQVTLRCSPKSGHDTVSWYQQALGQGPQFIFQYYEEEERQRGNFPDRFSGHQFPNYSSELNVNALLLGDSALYLCASSLDRGGTDTQYFGPGTRLTVL.

Here the CDR3 DNA reads TGTGCCAGCAGCCCGCGGATAGGCTACGAGCAGTACTTC. This sequence encodes CASSPRIGYEQYF. The rearrangement joins TRBV9 to TRBJ2-7; D gene ambiguous. V dropped 4 bases and J dropped 3 bases, with 11 bases sitting between them. The CDR3 is 13 amino acids. CDR1 SGDLS and CDR2 YYNGEE come from the germline V gene.

The chain has TRBV6-5 and TRBJ1-3; D gene unclear. The CDR3 has 13 residues. Deletions cut 8 bases from V and 0 bases from J, with 8 bases between. In germline, CDR1 is MNHEY, CDR2 SVGAGI. This CDR3 is CASEPFSGNTIYF. In nucleotides, the CDR3 is TGTGCCAGCGAGCCGTTCTCTGGAAACACCATATATTTT.

This chain joins TRBV30 and TRBJ1-4; D possibly corresponds to TRBD1 (5 bases). This CDR3 region has 11 residues. V was clipped by 4 bases and J by 15 bases, with 15 bases between them. The germline gives CDR1 GTSNPN, CDR2 SVGIG (reference sequence). CDR3 nucleotide sequence: TGTGCCTGGACCCAGGGAAATTTGGTGTTTTTT. The encoded protein is CAWTQGNLVFF.

The chain joins TRBV28 to TRBJ1-5; D is possibly TRBD1 (5 bases). V was pared by 7 bases and J by 4 bases, with 20 bases between. The CDR3 is 16 residues long. Per germline, CDR1 MDHEN and CDR2 SYDVKM. The CDR3 spells CASNTYGGDLNQPQHF. In DNA, the CDR3 is TGTGCCAGCAATACCTATGGAGGGGATCTGAATCAGCCCCAGCATTTT.

The chain links TRBV5-4 to TRBJ1-1; TRBD1 aligns across 7 bases. This CDR3 region has 14 residues. Germline lookup yields CDR1 SGHNT and CDR2 YYREEE (reference sequence). V lost 5 bases and J lost 1; bases outside the gene matches: 5. CDR3: CASSTGQPNTEAFF. CDR3 bases: TGTGCCAGCAGTACGGGACAGCCGAACACTGAAGCTTTCTTT. Full variable domain (remainder filled in from reference TRBV5-4 and TRBJ1-1): ETGVTQSPTHLIKTRGQQVTLRCSSQSGHNTVSWYQQALGQGPQFIFQYYREEENGRGNFPPRFSGLQFPNYSSELNVNALELDDSALYLCASSTGQPNTEAFFGQGTRLTVV.

J is TRBJ2-1 and V is TRBV9, with 12 bases matching TRBD2. The CDR3 has 16 residues. V lost 3 bases to trimming and J lost 7 bases; unmatched junction nucleotides: 8. Germline CDR1 is SGDLS and CDR2 is YYNGEE. The CDR3 sequence: CASSDRLAGALNEQFF. CDR3 DNA: TGTGCCAGCAGCGATCGACTAGCGGGGGCATTAAATGAGCAGTTCTTC.

This chain connects TRBV2 to TRBJ1-1; 10 bases match TRBD1. The CDR3 covers 15 residues. Germline lookup yields CDR1 SNHLY and CDR2 FYNNEI. With V trimmed by 6 bases and J by 4 bases, 8 bases remained unmatched. The CDR3, as DNA: TGTGCCAGCAGGCCGGGACAGGGGATGGGCACTGAAGCTTTCTTT. This encodes CASRPGQGMGTEAFF. The full variable domain, with the rest looked up from reference TRBV2 and TRBJ1-1, is EPEVTQTPSHQVTQMGQEVILRCVPISNHLYFYWYRQILGQKVEFLVSFYNNEISEKSEIFDDQFSVERPDGSNFTLKIRSTKLEDSAMYFCASRPGQGMGTEAFFGQGTRLTVV.

The chain couples TRBV19 to TRBJ2-1, with 8 positions matching TRBD2. From germline, CDR1 is LNHDA and CDR2 SQIVND (reference sequence). CDR3 size: 15 residues. Trimming at V came to 6 bases and at J to 7 bases, leaving 11 bases not matched to a gene. CDR3 residues: CASRQTGLESNEQFF. CDR3 DNA: TGTGCCAGTAGACAAACGGGACTAGAATCGAATGAGCAGTTCTTC.

This clone appeared a few times. The chain has TRBV19 and TRBJ2-1; D gene ambiguous. Germline lookup yields CDR1 LNHDA and CDR2 SQIVND (reference sequence). V lost 3 bases, J lost 0 bases, and 9 bases lay in between. The CDR3 sequence is 15 residues long. Here the CDR3 reads CASSIQFSSYNEQFF. The DNA of the CDR3 is TGTGCCAGTAGTATTCAGTTTTCCTCCTACAATGAGCAGTTCTTC.

A note on this clone: A read error may account for a junction end that differs from germline. The chain uses TRBV2 and TRBJ1-6, with 7 bases aligning to TRBD1. The CDR3 loop spans 13 amino acids. Germline CDR1 SNHLY, CDR2 FYNNEI. The CDR3 loop is CASLTGYTSPLHF. DNA of the CDR3: TGTGCCAGCCTGACAGGGTATACTTCACCCCTCCACTTT.

This clone turned up a few times. This chain connects TRBV5-1 to TRBJ2-4; 13 positions match TRBD2. The V gene end was trimmed by 4 bases and the J gene end by 6 bases; junction bases not matched to a gene: 7. From germline, CDR1 is SGHRS and CDR2 YFSETQ. CDR3 length: 16 residues. The CDR3 loop is CASSPTSGGSRNIQYF. The DNA of the CDR3 is TGCGCCAGCAGCCCGACTAGCGGGGGGTCTCGAAACATTCAGTACTTC.

This clone appeared once. The chain carries TRBV19 and TRBJ1-1; 7 bases fit TRBD1. CDR3 length equals 14 residues. J lost 10 bases, V lost 4 bases, and 12 bases had no gene match. Germline loops: CDR1 LNHDA, CDR2 SQIVND (reference sequence). CDR3 region: CASSTRTGTEIAFF. The CDR3 bases are TGTGCCAGTAGTACACGGACCGGGACAGAGATAGCTTTCTTT.

The chain links TRBV24-1 to TRBJ1-5, with D possibly being TRBD1 (5 bases). The ends were cut back, 0 bases at V and 6 bases at J, with 8 bases in the middle. Per germline, CDR1 KGHDR and CDR2 SFDVKD. The length of the CDR3 is 14 residues. This chain's CDR3 is CATSDLEGVQPQHF. The CDR3 DNA reads TGTGCCACCAGTGATTTGGAAGGGGTTCAGCCCCAGCATTTT.

The chain uses TRBV6-5 and TRBJ2-5; TRBD1 is a possible D gene (5 bases). V was shortened by 0 bases and J by 5 bases, with 10 bases between the two germline ends. The CDR3 runs to 14 residues. CDR1 is MNHEY and CDR2 is SVGAGI in the germline V gene. CDR3 sequence: CASSYSMAGETQYF. The CDR3 DNA follows: TGTGCCAGCAGTTACTCGATGGCAGGGGAGACCCAGTACTTC.

CDR3 nucleotide sequence: TGTGCCAGCAGCCATCAGGGACAGGGTCCCTTCTACGAGCAGTACTTC. Protein sequence: CASSHQGQGPFYEQYF. V usage is TRBV7-8 and J usage is TRBJ2-7; 9 nucleotides agree with TRBD1. This CDR3 contains 16 residues. Germline CDR1 SGHVS, CDR2 FQNEAQ. V shed 5 bases and J 3 bases; nucleotides not matched to a gene: 11.

The genes are TRBV7-2 and TRBJ1-2; D is possibly TRBD1 (5 bases). In germline, CDR1 is SGHTA, CDR2 FQGNSA. The CDR3 is 14 amino acids. V gave up 8 bases and J gave up 2 bases, with 15 bases separating them. The CDR3 here is CASVNHGGNYGYTF. The CDR3 DNA is TGTGCCAGCGTAAATCACGGGGGAAACTATGGCTACACCTTC.

The chain links TRBV14 to TRBJ2-3; 9 bases match TRBD1. The V segment lost 4 bases and the J segment 4 bases; nucleotides outside the gene matches: 6. CDR1 and CDR2 (germline): SGHDN, FVKESK. CDR3 length equals 15 residues. CDR3: CASSLTGGFSDTQYF. The CDR3 DNA reads as TGTGCCAGCAGCCTGACAGGGGGTTTTTCAGATACGCAGTATTTT.

This clone has only a few counts. The V gene is TRBV7-2, the J gene TRBJ1-5; 9 positions agree with TRBD1. CDR1 SGHTA and CDR2 FQGNSA come from the germline V gene. CDR3 length: 17 amino acids. V shed 6 bases, J shed 6 bases, and the junction held 15 bases outside the gene matches. Written as DNA, the CDR3 is TGTGCCAGCAGTAAACACTCCGAACAGGGGGCCATTCAGCCCCAGCATTTT. Amino acids: CASSKHSEQGAIQPQHF.

The chain has TRBV3-1 (or the pseudogene TRBV3-2) and TRBJ1-2; D is undetermined. V lost 2 bases and J 5 bases, leaving 12 bases between the germline ends. The germline CDR1 and CDR2 sequences are LGHDT and YNNKEL (reference sequence). This CDR3 is 14 amino acids long. For the CDR3, the DNA is TGTGCCAGCAGCCAAACTCAGCGCCCTTATGGCTACACCTTC. Protein sequence: CASSQTQRPYGYTF.